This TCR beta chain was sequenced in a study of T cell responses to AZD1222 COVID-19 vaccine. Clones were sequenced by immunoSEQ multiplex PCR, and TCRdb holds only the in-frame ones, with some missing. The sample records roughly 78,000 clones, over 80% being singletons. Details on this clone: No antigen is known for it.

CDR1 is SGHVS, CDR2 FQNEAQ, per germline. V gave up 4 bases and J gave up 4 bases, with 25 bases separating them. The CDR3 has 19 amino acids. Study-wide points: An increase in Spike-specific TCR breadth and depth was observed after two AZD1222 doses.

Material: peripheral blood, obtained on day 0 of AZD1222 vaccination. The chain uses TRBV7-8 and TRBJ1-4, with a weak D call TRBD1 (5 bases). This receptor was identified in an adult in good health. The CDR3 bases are TGTGCCAGCAGCTCCGATAGGGCCCGGGAAACAGGAAATAATGAAAAACTGTTTTTT. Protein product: CASSSDRARETGNNEKLFF.